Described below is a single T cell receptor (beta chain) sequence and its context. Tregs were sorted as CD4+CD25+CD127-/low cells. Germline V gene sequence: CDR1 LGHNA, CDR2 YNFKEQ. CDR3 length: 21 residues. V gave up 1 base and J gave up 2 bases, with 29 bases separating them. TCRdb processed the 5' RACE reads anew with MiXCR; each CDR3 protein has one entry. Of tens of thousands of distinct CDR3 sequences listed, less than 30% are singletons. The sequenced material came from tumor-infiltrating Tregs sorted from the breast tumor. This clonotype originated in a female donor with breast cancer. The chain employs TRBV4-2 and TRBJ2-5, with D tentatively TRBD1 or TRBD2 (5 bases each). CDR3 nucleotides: TGTGCCAGCAGCCAAGCTGGCCCTGGCGAAAGCCGGGGCATTGGACAAGAGACCCAGTACTTC. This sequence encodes CASSQAGPGESRGIGQETQYF.